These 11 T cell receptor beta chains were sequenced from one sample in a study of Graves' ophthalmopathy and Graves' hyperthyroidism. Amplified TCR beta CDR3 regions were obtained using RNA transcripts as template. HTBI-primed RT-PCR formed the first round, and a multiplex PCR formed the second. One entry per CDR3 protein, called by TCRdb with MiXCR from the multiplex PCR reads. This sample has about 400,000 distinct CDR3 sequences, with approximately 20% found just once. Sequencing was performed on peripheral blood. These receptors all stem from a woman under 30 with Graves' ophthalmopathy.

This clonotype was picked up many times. For the CDR3, the DNA is TGTGCCAGCAGTTCCCCCCTTGGGCAGTTCTTC. It yields the protein CASSSPLGQFF. V gene TRBV6-1 combines with J gene TRBJ2-1; the D is unclear. Germline V gene lookup returns CDR1 MNHNS and CDR2 SASEGT. Deletions cut 5 bases from V and 12 bases from J, with 11 bases between. The CDR3 extends over 11 amino acids.

CDR3 nucleotide sequence: TGTGCCAGCAAGGGAGCTAACTATGGCTACACCTTC. Translation: CASKGANYGYTF. The chain recombines TRBV6-1 with TRBJ1-2; D gene ambiguous. V lost 7 bases to trimming and J lost 0 bases, with 6 bases between them. Germline CDR1 and CDR2: MNHNS and SASEGT. The CDR3 is made up of 12 amino acids.

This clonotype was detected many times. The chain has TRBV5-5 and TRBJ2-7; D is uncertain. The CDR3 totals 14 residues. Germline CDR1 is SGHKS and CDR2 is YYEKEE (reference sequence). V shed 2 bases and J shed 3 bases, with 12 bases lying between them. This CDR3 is CASSFGRSLYEQYF. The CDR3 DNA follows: TGTGCCAGCAGCTTTGGACGGAGCCTCTACGAGCAGTACTTC.

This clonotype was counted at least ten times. CDR3 residues: CASSVSGEAHEQYF. CDR3 bases: TGTGCCAGCAGCGTCTCAGGGGAGGCCCACGAGCAGTACTTC. The V gene is TRBV9, the J gene TRBJ2-7, with D perhaps being TRBD1 or TRBD2 (6 bases each). This CDR3 comprises 14 residues. With 2 bases removed from V and 5 bases from J, the gap between germline ends came to 14 bases. From germline, CDR1 is SGDLS and CDR2 YYNGEE.

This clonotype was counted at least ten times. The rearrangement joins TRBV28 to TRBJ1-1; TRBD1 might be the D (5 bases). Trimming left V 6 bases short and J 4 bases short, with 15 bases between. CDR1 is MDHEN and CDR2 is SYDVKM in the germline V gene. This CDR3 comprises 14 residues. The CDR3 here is CASSFDRYGTEAFF. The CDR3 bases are TGTGCCAGCAGCTTCGACAGATACGGCACTGAAGCTTTCTTT.

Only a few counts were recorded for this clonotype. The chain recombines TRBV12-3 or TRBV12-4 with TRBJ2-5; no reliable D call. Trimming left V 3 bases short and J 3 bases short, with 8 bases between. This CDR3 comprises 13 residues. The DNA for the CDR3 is TGTGCCAGCAGTTTCGCGCTTAAAGAGACCCAGTACTTC. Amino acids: CASSFALKETQYF.

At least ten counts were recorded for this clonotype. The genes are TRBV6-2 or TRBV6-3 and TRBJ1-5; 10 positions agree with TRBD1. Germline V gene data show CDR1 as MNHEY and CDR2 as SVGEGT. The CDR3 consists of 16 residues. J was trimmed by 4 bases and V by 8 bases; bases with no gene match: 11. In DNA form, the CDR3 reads TGTGCCAGCCGTCCCCCCGGGACAGGGGCAAATCAGCCCCAGCATTTT. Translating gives CASRPPGTGANQPQHF.

The CDR3 is CASSPPFHRVDSHEQYF. The CDR3 coding sequence is TGTGCCAGCAGCCCACCCTTCCACAGGGTTGATAGCCACGAGCAGTACTTC. This chain joins TRBV12-3 or TRBV12-4 and TRBJ2-7, with D maybe TRBD1 (6 bases). Trimming left V 6 bases short and J 5 bases short, with 26 bases between. This CDR3 has 17 residues.

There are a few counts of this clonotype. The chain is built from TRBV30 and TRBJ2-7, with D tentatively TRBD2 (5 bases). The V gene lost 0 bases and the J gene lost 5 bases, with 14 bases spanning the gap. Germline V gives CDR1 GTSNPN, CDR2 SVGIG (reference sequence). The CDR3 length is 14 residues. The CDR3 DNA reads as TGTGCCTGGAGTGTCGTTCGGGGTATCGACGAGCAGTACTTC. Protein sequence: CAWSVVRGIDEQYF.

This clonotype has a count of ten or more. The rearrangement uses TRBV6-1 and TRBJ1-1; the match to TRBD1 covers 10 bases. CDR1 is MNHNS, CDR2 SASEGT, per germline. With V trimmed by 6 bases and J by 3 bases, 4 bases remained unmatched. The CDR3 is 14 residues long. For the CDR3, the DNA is TGTGCCAGCAGCCCCGGGACAGGGGACACTGAAGCTTTCTTT. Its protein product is CASSPGTGDTEAFF.

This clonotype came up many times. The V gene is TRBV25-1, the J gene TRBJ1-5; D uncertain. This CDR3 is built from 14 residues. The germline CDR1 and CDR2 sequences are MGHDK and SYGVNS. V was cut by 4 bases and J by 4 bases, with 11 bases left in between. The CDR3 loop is CASSAATGNQPQHF. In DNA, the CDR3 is TGTGCCAGCAGTGCCGCCACGGGGAATCAGCCCCAGCATTTT. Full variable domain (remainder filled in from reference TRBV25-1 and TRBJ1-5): EADIYQTPRYLVIGTGKKITLECSQTMGHDKMYWYQQDPGMELHLIHYSYGVNSTEKGDLSSESTVSRIRTEHFPLTLESARPSHTSQYLCASSAATGNQPQHFGDGTRLSIL.